One T cell receptor beta chain is described in this entry. Its antigen is unknown. This specimen comes from a study of PD-1 blockade in classical Hodgkin lymphoma. The study's findings and limits: Baseline diversity in complete responders resembled that of newly diagnosed patients.

Germline V gives CDR1 SGHTS, CDR2 YDEGEE. V was pared by 4 bases and J by 4 bases, with 12 bases between. The CDR3 is 15 residues long. TCRdb keeps only in-frame clones here, not all; method: immunoSEQ multiplex PCR. The sample records around 53,000 clones, 65% to 80% being singletons. Sample time point: cycle 4 day 1 (C4D1), after 6 weeks of nivolumab. Every patient relapsed after autologous stem cell transplantation, and brentuximab vedotin exposure varied. The sequence was collected from a human donor with classical Hodgkin lymphoma. This sample comprised peripheral blood mononuclear cells (PBMCs), obtained before the fourth cycle of nivolumab. This rearrangement joins TRBV5-8 to TRBJ2-6; possibly TRBD2 for D (5 bases). The CDR3 here is CASSRTGIGANVLTF. The CDR3 DNA follows: TGTGCCAGCAGCCGAACGGGGATAGGGGCCAACGTCCTGACTTTC. Full variable domain (remainder filled in from reference TRBV5-8 and TRBJ2-6): EAGVTQSPTHLIKTRGQQATLRCSPISGHTSVYWYQQALGLGLQFLLWYDEGEERNRGNFPPRFSGRQFPNYSSELNVNALELEDSALYLCASSRTGIGANVLTFGAGSRLTVL.